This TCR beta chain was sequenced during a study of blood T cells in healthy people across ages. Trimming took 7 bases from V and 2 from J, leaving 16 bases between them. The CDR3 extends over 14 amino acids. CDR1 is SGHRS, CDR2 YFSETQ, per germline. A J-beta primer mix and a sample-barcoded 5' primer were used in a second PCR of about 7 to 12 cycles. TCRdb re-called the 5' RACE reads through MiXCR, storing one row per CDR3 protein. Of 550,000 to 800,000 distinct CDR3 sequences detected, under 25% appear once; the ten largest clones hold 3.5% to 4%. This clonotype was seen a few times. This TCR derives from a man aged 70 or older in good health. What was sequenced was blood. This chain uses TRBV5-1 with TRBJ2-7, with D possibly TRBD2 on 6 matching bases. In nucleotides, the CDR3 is TGCGCCAGCTCGGAGCCGGGAGTCACCTACGAGCAGTACTTC. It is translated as CASSEPGVTYEQYF.